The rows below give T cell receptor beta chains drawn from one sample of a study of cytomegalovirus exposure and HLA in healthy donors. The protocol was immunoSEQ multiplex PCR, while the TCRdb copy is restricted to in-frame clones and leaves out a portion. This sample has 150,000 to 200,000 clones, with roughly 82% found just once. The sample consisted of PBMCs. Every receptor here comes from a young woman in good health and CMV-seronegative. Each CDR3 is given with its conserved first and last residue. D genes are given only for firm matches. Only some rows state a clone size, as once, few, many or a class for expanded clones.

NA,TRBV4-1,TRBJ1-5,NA,CASSQGRPNQPQHF,TGCGCCAGCAGCCAAGGGAGGCCCAATCAGCCCCAGCATTTT
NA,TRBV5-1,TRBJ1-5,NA,CASSPVGGGNQPQHF,TGCGCCAGCAGCCCTGTTGGGGGGGGCAATCAGCCCCAGCATTTT
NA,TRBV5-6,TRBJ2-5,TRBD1,CASSAGTGGYQETQYF,TGTGCCAGCAGCGCCGGGACAGGGGGGTACCAAGAGACCCAGTACTTC
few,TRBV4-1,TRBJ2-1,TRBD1,CASSYAGTGANEQFF,TGCGCCAGCAGCTACGCCGGGACAGGGGCCAATGAGCAGTTCTTC
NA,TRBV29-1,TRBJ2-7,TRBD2,CSVFLAGGEQYF,TGCAGCGTTTTTCTAGCGGGGGGCGAGCAGTACTTC
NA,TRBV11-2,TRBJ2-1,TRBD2,CASNLGRTLNNEQFF,TGTGCCAGCAACCTCGGGAGGACCTTAAACAATGAGCAGTTCTTC
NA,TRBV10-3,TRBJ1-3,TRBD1,CAATGGNTIYF,TGTGCCGCGACAGGGGGTAACACCATATATTTT
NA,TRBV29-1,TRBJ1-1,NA,CSVDTEAFF,TGCAGCGTCGACACTGAAGCTTTCTTT
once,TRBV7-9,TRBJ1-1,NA,CASSLPSYGGRAFF,TGTGCCAGCAGCTTACCGAGTTACGGCGGGCGGGCTTTCTTT
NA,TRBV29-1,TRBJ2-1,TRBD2,CSVTGTSGYEQFF,TGCAGCGTTACCGGGACTAGCGGGTATGAGCAGTTCTTC
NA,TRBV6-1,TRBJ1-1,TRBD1,CASRRGGGGTEAFF,TGTGCCAGCAGGAGAGGGGGCGGAGGTACTGAAGCTTTCTTT
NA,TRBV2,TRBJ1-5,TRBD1,CASRERELDRPTYQHF,TGTGCCAGCAGGGAACGGGAGCTGGACAGGCCCACATACCAGCATTTT
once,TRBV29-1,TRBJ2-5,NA,CSVDPTVTQETQYF,TGCAGCGTGGACCCGACAGTGACCCAAGAGACCCAGTACTTC
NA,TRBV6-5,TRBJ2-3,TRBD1,CASSFRTGSFLDTQYF,TGTGCCAGCAGTTTCCGGACAGGGAGTTTCTTAGATACGCAGTATTTT
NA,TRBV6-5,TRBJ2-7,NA,CASSSRRHRDNGEQYF,TGTGCCAGCAGTTCCCGACGACACCGGGACAACGGGGAGCAGTACTTC